The text below deals with one T cell receptor (beta chain). The antigen this receptor binds is unknown. No base-level quality is on record; no much larger clone is a single base apart. These data originate in a study of blood T cell repertoires in COVID-19 (dated by TCRdb to the early 2020s). Regarding the complete study: Collaborator samples came from the United States, Italy and Spain and covered acute and convalescent phases of COVID-19. The dataset comprised deeply sampled blood TCRbeta repertoires from subjects exposed to, actively infected with, or recovered from COVID-19. The prospective study material was composed of cDNA or gDNA derived from T cells, B-cell-depleted T cells, or PBMCs. Samples were obtained from the ongoing ImmuneRACE study (first 160 participants) and from over 1,000 subjects provided by 6 global collaborators. The repertoires were released in a freely available public database intended as a resource for research on the immune response to SARS-CoV-2. Where HLA class I and class II types were available, the types were taken from metadata supplied by the sample provider, not from assay-based typing. A de-identified subject ID, COVID-19 status, age in years and sex were almost always included in the sample metadata.

TCRbeta CDR3 regions were amplified from genomic DNA using the immunoSEQ Assay, a bias-controlled multiplex PCR. The authors' analysis ran thus. Within the assay, amplification of reference gene primers was used to estimate how many nucleated cells each sample contained. To quantify the absolute abundance of each unique TCRbeta CDR3 rearrangement, sequence reads were collapsed and filtered. For each sample, productive Simpson clonality was calculated by taking the square root of Simpson's diversity index across productive rearrangements. Held by TCRdb, this immuneACCESS table contains in-frame sequences only and omits some clones. Under half of the omission traces to an unresolved V gene where checked; the cause of the rest is unknown. Clonal size and the V and J genes are those of that table, whereas D and trimming came from the DNA. This sample comprises hundreds of thousands of clones, approximately 83% of them detected only once. The top ten constitute approximately 3.8% of the sample.

The germline V gene (reference sequence) provides CDR1 MNHEY and CDR2 SMNVEV. There are 16 amino acids in the CDR3, from cysteine to phenylalanine inclusive. The DNA shown is the 48-base CDR3, in frame from base 1. Relative to germline, V is missing 5 bases and J is missing 0 bases, with 9 bases of the junction outside any gene match. In the prospective study, participants were roughly 18 to 95 years old, resided in around 25 geographic areas of the United States, and were enrolled through a virtual design. In the prospective study, cohorts were assigned on the basis of participant-reported clinical history obtained from a screening survey and a study questionnaire. Exposed participants had been in contact, within 2 weeks of entering the study, with a person who had a PCR-confirmed or clinician-diagnosed case of COVID-19. Mobile phlebotomists in the prospective study collected whole blood, serum and a nasopharyngeal or oropharyngeal swab from every participant. Over an approximately 2-month period, participants in the prospective study had the option of providing additional blood draws and questionnaires. Prospective study blood samples were shipped either frozen or at room temperature before DNA extraction.

Broader findings and caveats from the paper: The quantity of clinical and demographic metadata differed by source and by participant and was supplied without curation.

The clonotype comes from a woman between 35 and 50 years old who had been exposed to COVID-19. Source material: PBMCs or T cells enriched from blood (not recorded which). The sequence links TRBV27 to TRBJ1-1; 7 of the junction bases match TRBD1. The CDR3 here reads CASSRQPGQMNTEAFF. The bases read TGTGCCAGCAGTCGTCAACCGGGACAGATGAACACTGAAGCTTTCTTT.